What follows are 30 T cell receptor beta chains derived from one specimen sequenced in a study of cytotoxic CD8 clonotypes in ibrutinib-treated CLL. Profiling relied on immunoSEQ multiplex PCR, and the TCRdb table lists in-frame clones only, not all of them. The sample lists about 140,000 clones, around 77% occurring once. Material: PBMCs, obtained after 12 months of ibrutinib treatment. The source is a human donor with chronic lymphocytic leukemia.

The chain couples TRBV30 to TRBJ2-7; 7 positions agree with TRBD1. The CDR3 extends over 13 amino acids. The V gene's germline CDR1 is GTSNPN and CDR2 SVGIG (reference sequence). The J segment lost 5 bases and the V segment lost 2 bases, leaving 6 bases of the junction unmatched. CDR3 amino acids: CAWSKQGQNEQYF. CDR3 coding DNA: TGTGCCTGGAGTAAACAGGGACAGAACGAGCAGTACTTC.

V is TRBV19 and J is TRBJ2-1; perhaps TRBD1 as D (5 bases). Trimming left V 7 bases short and J 3 bases short, with 13 bases between. The length of the CDR3 is 14 residues. The V gene's germline CDR1 is LNHDA and CDR2 SQIVND (reference sequence). The CDR3 nucleotides are TGTGCCAGTACCCAGGGCAGCAACTACAATGAGCAGTTCTTC. It codes for CASTQGSNYNEQFF.

This chain connects TRBV7-8 to TRBJ2-7; D perhaps matches TRBD1 (6 bases). V gave up 4 bases and J gave up 3 bases, with 22 bases separating them. This CDR3 spans 17 amino acids. Germline CDR1 and CDR2: SGHVS and FQNEAQ. This CDR3 is CASSSDRRPASDYEQYF. The CDR3 DNA reads TGTGCCAGCAGCTCCGACAGGCGCCCAGCATCGGACTACGAGCAGTACTTC.

The gene calls are TRBV6-6 and TRBJ1-1, with 9 bases identical to TRBD1. The CDR3 is 13 residues long. Germline CDR1 and CDR2: MNHNY and SVGAGI (reference sequence). V was pared by 6 bases and J by 4 bases, with 3 bases of the junction left unmatched. CDR3 sequence reads: CASSRDRATEAFF. The DNA for the CDR3 is TGTGCCAGCAGCCGGGACAGGGCCACTGAAGCTTTCTTT.

The chain joins TRBV6-1 to TRBJ2-7; TRBD1 might be the D (5 bases). V was shortened by 6 bases and J by 5 bases, with 17 bases between the two germline ends. CDR1 MNHNS and CDR2 SASEGT come from the germline V gene. This CDR3 comprises 14 residues. CDR3 in amino acids: CASSTPRVKDEQYF. CDR3 DNA sequence: TGTGCCAGCAGCACGCCCAGGGTGAAGGACGAGCAGTACTTC.

V usage is TRBV29-1 and J usage is TRBJ2-1; no clear D. The CDR3 has 12 residues. Germline assignment: CDR1 SQVTM and CDR2 ANQGSEA. V gave up 6 bases and J gave up 7 bases, with 13 bases separating them. DNA of the CDR3: TGCAGCGTCCAGCCTGCCGGGAATGAGCAGTTCTTC. Amino acid sequence: CSVQPAGNEQFF.

The V gene is TRBV28, the J gene TRBJ1-4; TRBD1 is a possible D gene (6 bases). The CDR3 loop spans 15 amino acids. The V gene's germline CDR1 is MDHEN and CDR2 SYDVKM. The V end lost 6 bases, the J end lost 5 bases, and 16 bases lay between the germline ends. CDR3 nucleotide sequence: TGTGCCAGCAGGTTCCTAGGACAGAACAATGAAAAACTGTTTTTT. Encoded protein: CASRFLGQNNEKLFF.

The chain carries TRBV27 and TRBJ2-5, with 10 positions matching TRBD2. The germline V gene has CDR1 MNHEY and CDR2 SMNVEV (reference sequence). This CDR3 spans 13 amino acids. Unmatched junction bases numbered 7, after V lost 5 bases and J lost 10 bases. The CDR3 sequence is CASSPGLAGDQYF. The CDR3 bases are TGTGCCAGCAGTCCTGGTCTAGCGGGGGACCAGTACTTC.

The chain combines TRBV6-5 with TRBJ1-2; 7 nucleotides agree with TRBD1. The ends lost 8 bases at V and 1 base at J; junction bases unmatched: 7. CDR1 is MNHEY and CDR2 is SVGAGI in the germline V gene. This CDR3 comprises 14 residues. The CDR3 coding sequence is TGTGCCAGCCACACCGGGACAGTTAACTATGGCTACACCTTC. Translation gives CASHTGTVNYGYTF.

The chain recombines TRBV13 with TRBJ2-5; no definite D call. The CDR3 has 13 residues. The germline V and J ends were trimmed by 0 bases and 5 bases, with 7 bases remaining between them. Per germline, CDR1 PRHDT and CDR2 FYEKMQ (reference sequence). CDR3 bases: TGTGCCAGCAGCTTAGGTTCTTGGGAGACCCAGTACTTC. Its protein is CASSLGSWETQYF. The entire variable domain, with the rest obtained from reference TRBV13 and TRBJ2-5, is as follows: AAGVIQSPRHLIKEKRETATLKCYPIPRHDTVYWYQQGPGQDPQFLISFYEKMQSDKGSIPDRFSAQQFSDYHSELNMSSLELGDSALYFCASSLGSWETQYFGPGTRLLVL.

A remark on this clone: Other nucleotide sequences in the sample specify the same CDR3. The chain uses TRBV28 and TRBJ2-7; 8 bases fit TRBD1. J lost 4 bases, V lost 7 bases, and 6 bases had no gene match. CDR1 and CDR2 (germline): MDHEN, SYDVKM. This CDR3 has 13 amino acids. The CDR3 spells CASKRTGTYEQYF. The CDR3 coding sequence is TGTGCCAGCAAGCGGACAGGGACTTACGAGCAGTACTTC.

For this clone: The junction differs from germline at one of its ends, possibly a read error. The DNA of the CDR3 is TGTGCCAGCAGCCTCGGGTATCCCAGGACGAAGACCGGGGAGCTGTTTTTT. Residues: CASSLGYPRTKTGELFF. This rearrangement joins TRBV7-2 to TRBJ2-2; D gene uncertain. There are 17 residues in the CDR3. The V gene's germline CDR1 is SGHTA and CDR2 FQGNSA.

In nucleotides, the CDR3 is TGTGCCAGCATGCGGACAGGGGACGCTGGAAACACCATATATTTT. It encodes CASMRTGDAGNTIYF. The chain couples TRBV6-5 to TRBJ1-3, with 9 bases lining up with TRBD1. V shed 7 bases and J 2 bases; nucleotides not matched to a gene: 6. CDR3 length: 15 amino acids. Germline V gene sequence: CDR1 MNHEY, CDR2 SVGAGI.

V usage is TRBV28 and J usage is TRBJ1-6, with D unresolved. The germline V gene encodes CDR1 MDHEN and CDR2 SYDVKM. The CDR3 loop spans 15 amino acids. Between the trimmed V and J ends, which lost 2 bases and 3 bases, there was a span of 8 bases. CDR3 loop: CASSLVHSYNSPLHF. CDR3 DNA: TGTGCCAGCAGTTTAGTTCATAGCTATAATTCACCCCTCCACTTT.

The V and J genes are TRBV18 and TRBJ1-3, with D uncertain. V shed 4 bases and J shed 0 bases, with 10 bases lying between them. The CDR3 is made up of 15 amino acids. Germline V gene data show CDR1 as KGHSH and CDR2 as LQKENI. CDR3 sequence reads: CASSRVQSSGNTIYF. In DNA form, the CDR3 reads TGTGCCAGCTCACGGGTACAAAGCTCTGGAAACACCATATATTTT.

The chain uses TRBV6-4 and TRBJ1-2; D may be TRBD1 (5 bases). Trimming shortened V by 3 bases and J by 7 bases, and 12 bases separated the two germline ends. The V gene's germline CDR1 is MRHNA and CDR2 SNTAGT. The CDR3 sequence is 13 residues long. The CDR3 sequence: CASSDQGRAGYTF. CDR3 coding DNA: TGTGCCAGCAGTGATCAGGGCAGGGCTGGCTACACCTTC.

V is TRBV7-9 and J is TRBJ1-6, with D possibly TRBD1 on 5 matching bases. The CDR3 covers 15 residues. From germline, CDR1 is SEHNR and CDR2 FQNEAQ (reference sequence). Trimming left V 2 bases short and J 8 bases short, with 13 bases between. DNA of the CDR3: TGTGCCAGCAGCTTAAAGGGGCAAGGGGATTCACCCCTCCACTTT. This sequence encodes CASSLKGQGDSPLHF.

This chain connects TRBV6-1 to TRBJ2-7; no firm D call. V was cut by 0 bases and J by 9 bases, with 9 bases left in between. The germline V gene has CDR1 MNHNS and CDR2 SASEGT. The CDR3 sequence is 12 residues long. DNA of the CDR3: TGTGCCAGCAGTGAAGCGCTGGCCATGCAGTACTTC. Translating gives CASSEALAMQYF.

V gene TRBV5-1 combines with J gene TRBJ1-2; D unresolved. This CDR3 comprises 15 residues. V lost 0 bases to trimming and J lost 3 bases, with 12 bases between them. Germline values: CDR1 SGHRS, CDR2 YFSETQ. DNA for the CDR3: TGCGCCAGCAGCTTGGAGGCGTCCGGGGACTATGGCTACACCTTC. Translating gives CASSLEASGDYGYTF. The variable domain in full, with the rest retrieved from reference TRBV5-1 and TRBJ1-2, is KAGVTQTPRYLIKTRGQQVTLSCSPISGHRSVSWYQQTPGQGLQFLFEYFSETQRNKGNFPGRFSGRQFSNSRSEMNVSTLELGDSALYLCASSLEASGDYGYTFGSGTRLTVV.

The chain carries TRBV19 and TRBJ2-3, with 9 bases matching TRBD2. V was pared by 3 bases and J by 2 bases, with 6 bases of the junction left unmatched. The CDR3 runs to 16 residues. Germline V gene sequence: CDR1 LNHDA, CDR2 SQIVND (reference sequence). The CDR3 protein is CASSIFTSGYTDTQYF. The CDR3 nucleotides are TGTGCCAGTAGTATTTTCACTAGCGGGTACACAGATACGCAGTATTTT.

In its sample, this clone was seen once. The chain is built from TRBV7-8 and TRBJ2-3; the D gene is possibly TRBD2 (7 bases). Germline V gene sequence: CDR1 SGHVS, CDR2 FQNEAQ. V dropped 5 bases and J dropped 3 bases, with 15 bases sitting between them. This CDR3 has 15 amino acids. The CDR3 sequence is CASSPRGGKTDTQYF. The CDR3 coding sequence is TGTGCCAGCAGCCCGAGGGGGGGGAAAACAGATACGCAGTATTTT.

The chain combines TRBV15 with TRBJ2-7, with D possibly matching TRBD1 (7 bases). V lost 0 bases to trimming and J lost 2 bases, with 17 bases between them. Germline V gene sequence: CDR1 LNHNV, CDR2 YYDKDF (reference sequence). The length of the CDR3 is 17 residues. Written as DNA, the CDR3 is TGTGCCACCAGCAGAGATCTGGTCAGGGGGAGGCCCTACGAGCAGTACTTC. Translation gives CATSRDLVRGRPYEQYF.

This rearrangement joins TRBV18 to TRBJ1-3; no definite D call. Germline V gives CDR1 KGHSH, CDR2 LQKENI. Trimming took 4 bases from V and 6 from J, leaving 7 bases between them. The CDR3 extends over 12 amino acids. The DNA of the CDR3 is TGTGCCAGCTCACTAGAAGAAAACACCATATATTTT. This codes for CASSLEENTIYF.

The DNA for the CDR3 is TGTGCCAGCAGTTTATCAGGGACTAGCGGGAATATTCAGTACTTC. Translating it yields CASSLSGTSGNIQYF. The chain employs TRBV27 and TRBJ2-4, with 13 bases lining up with TRBD2. The germline CDR1 and CDR2 sequences are MNHEY and SMNVEV (reference sequence). The CDR3 covers 15 residues. The V segment lost 0 bases and the J segment 10 bases; nucleotides outside the gene matches: 3.

The chain recombines TRBV6-5 with TRBJ1-2; 10 bases agree with TRBD1. From germline, CDR1 is MNHEY and CDR2 SVGAGI. V dropped 8 bases and J dropped 6; count of bases not matched to a gene: 6. This CDR3 contains 13 residues. The CDR3 DNA follows: TGTGCCAGCGGGGCGGGACAGGGGAATGGCTACACCTTC. This encodes CASGAGQGNGYTF.

The chain is built from TRBV29-1 and TRBJ2-3; D not resolved. Per germline, CDR1 SQVTM and CDR2 ANQGSEA. V lost 5 bases to trimming and J lost 2 bases, with 8 bases between them. The CDR3 loop spans 12 amino acids. The CDR3 coding sequence is TGCAGCGTTTTTTCTTCCACAGATACGCAGTATTTT. Encoded protein: CSVFSSTDTQYF.

The V call is TRBV7-2, the J call TRBJ1-2; D gene unclear. CDR1 SGHTA and CDR2 FQGNSA come from the germline V gene. The CDR3 is made up of 14 amino acids. V was trimmed by 2 bases and J by 5 bases, leaving 12 bases between them. For the CDR3, the DNA is TGTGCCAGCAGCTTAAGCGGGGAAGATTATGGCTACACCTTC. Amino acids: CASSLSGEDYGYTF.

The rearrangement links TRBV5-4 to TRBJ1-2, with TRBD1 identical over 7 bases. The CDR3 covers 13 residues. Trimming removed 4 bases from V and 4 bases from J; junction bases left unmatched: 4. The germline V gene has CDR1 SGHNT and CDR2 YYREEE (reference sequence). The CDR3 here is CASSPWDSYGYTF. The DNA for the CDR3 is TGTGCCAGCAGCCCCTGGGACAGCTATGGCTACACCTTC.

This chain links TRBV15 with TRBJ1-2, with D perhaps matching TRBD1 (5 bases). The CDR3 totals 14 residues. Germline V gives CDR1 LNHNV, CDR2 YYDKDF (reference sequence). V lost 0 bases and J 4 bases, leaving 9 bases between the germline ends. The CDR3 DNA reads as TGTGCCACCAGCAGAGAAGGAGGGGCCTATGGCTACACCTTC. Translated: CATSREGGAYGYTF.

This chain links TRBV2 with TRBJ1-2, with TRBD1 matching over 9 bases. CDR3 length equals 16 residues. Per germline, CDR1 SNHLY and CDR2 FYNNEI. The V segment lost 9 bases and the J segment 0 bases; nucleotides outside the gene matches: 11. The CDR3 region has the DNA TGTGCCAGTCTACCGGGACAGGGCTCCTCTAACTATGGCTACACCTTC. Protein product: CASLPGQGSSNYGYTF.